This T cell receptor (beta chain) originates from a study of technical replicates of blood from four donors. Germline CDR1 is SGDLS and CDR2 is YYNGEE. The CDR3 is 15 amino acids. Germline trimming cut 4 bases from V and 1 base from J; bases unmatched to any gene: 6. The repertoire was sequenced with immunoSEQ multiplex PCR; TCRdb's copy has only in-frame clones and lacks some. The table lists approximately 75,000 clones, approximately 96% of them singletons. The chain joins TRBV9 to TRBJ2-3; 7 nucleotides line up with TRBD1. This TCR was sampled from a human donor in good health. Sequences were obtained from T cells isolated from PBMCs. The CDR3 sequence is CASSPRGQGTDTQYF. Here the CDR3 DNA reads TGTGCCAGCAGCCCTCGTGGACAGGGCACAGATACGCAGTATTTT.